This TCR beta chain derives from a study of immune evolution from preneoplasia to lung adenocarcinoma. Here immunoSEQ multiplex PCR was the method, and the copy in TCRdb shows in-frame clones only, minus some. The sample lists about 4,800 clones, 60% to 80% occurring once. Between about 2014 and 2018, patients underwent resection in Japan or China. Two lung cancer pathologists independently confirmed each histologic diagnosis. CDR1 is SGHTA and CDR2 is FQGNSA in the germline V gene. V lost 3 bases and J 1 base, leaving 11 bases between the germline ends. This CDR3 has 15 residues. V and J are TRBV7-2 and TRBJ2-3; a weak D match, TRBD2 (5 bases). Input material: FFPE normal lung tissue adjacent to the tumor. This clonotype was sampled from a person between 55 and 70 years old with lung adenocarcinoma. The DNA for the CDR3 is TGTGCCAGCAGCTTCGTGTGGACTCGCACAGATACGCAGTATTTT. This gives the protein CASSFVWTRTDTQYF.